The 24 T cell receptor beta chains below were found in one sample sequenced in a study of T cells in Graves' hyperthyroidism and ophthalmopathy. The TCR beta CDR3 regions underwent amplification using RNA transcripts as the source. In the first-round RT-PCR of the TCR CDR3, the HTBI primer set was used. TCRdb re-called the multiplex PCR reads with MiXCR, one entry per CDR3 protein. The data show hundreds of thousands of distinct CDR3 sequences, around 16% seen once. The sample consisted of blood. The receptors derive from a woman aged 40 to 50 with Graves' ophthalmopathy.

This clonotype appeared many times. V gene TRBV12-3 or TRBV12-4 combines with J gene TRBJ2-3; TRBD2 agrees at 8 bases. V trimming: 7 bases; J trimming: 0 bases; junction bases outside the gene matches: 3. This CDR3 has 14 residues. CDR3 sequence: CASIPSGSTDTQYF. DNA for the CDR3: TGTGCCAGCATCCCTAGCGGGAGCACAGATACGCAGTATTTT.

This clonotype appeared many times. This chain joins TRBV30 and TRBJ2-7; maybe TRBD2 (6 bases). Trimming removed 2 bases at V and 3 bases at J, with 17 bases between. CDR1 GTSNPN and CDR2 SVGIG come from the germline V gene (reference sequence). The CDR3 runs to 15 residues. CDR3 DNA sequence: TGTGCCTGGAGTAGAGGAGCGGGTGGTAACTACGAGCAGTACTTC. Amino acids: CAWSRGAGGNYEQYF.

V gene TRBV14 combines with J gene TRBJ2-7; TRBD2 matches at 9 bases. CDR3 length equals 15 residues. The germline gives CDR1 SGHDN, CDR2 FVKESK. Trimming at V came to 1 base and at J to 4 bases, leaving 5 bases not matched to a gene. CDR3 amino acids: CASSQALAGRYEQYF. CDR3 DNA: TGTGCCAGCAGCCAAGCGCTAGCGGGAAGGTACGAGCAGTACTTC.

This clonotype was detected ten times or more. The chain joins TRBV11-2 to TRBJ2-5; no clear D. V gave up 1 base and J gave up 7 bases, with 10 bases separating them. Germline CDR1 SGHAT, CDR2 FQNNGV. This CDR3 spans 13 amino acids. CDR3 sequence reads: CASSLGRMGTQYF. The CDR3 coding sequence is TGTGCCAGCAGCTTAGGACGGATGGGGACCCAGTACTTC.

This clonotype was seen at least ten times. V is TRBV20-1 and J is TRBJ2-7; 9 positions match TRBD2. Germline CDR1 is DFQATT and CDR2 is SNEGSKA (reference sequence). The J segment lost 4 bases and the V segment lost 0 bases, leaving 13 bases of the junction unmatched. CDR3 size: 17 residues. CDR3 amino acids: CSARDLGSAGGPYEQYF. The CDR3 DNA sequence: TGCAGTGCTAGAGATTTAGGGAGTGCGGGAGGGCCGTACGAGCAGTACTTC.

This clonotype was recorded a few times. The CDR3 sequence: CASSRVPNEQFF. CDR3 coding DNA: TGTGCCAGTTCGCGGGTTCCGAATGAGCAGTTCTTC. The V and J genes are TRBV6-1 and TRBJ2-1; possibly TRBD2 for D (5 bases). CDR3 size: 12 residues. Trimming left V 9 bases short and J 7 bases short, with 13 bases between. Germline-derived CDR1 and CDR2 are MNHNS and SASEGT.

This chain uses TRBV10-3 with TRBJ1-4, with D hard to call. The CDR3 consists of 13 residues. The V gene lost 10 bases and the J gene lost 2 bases, with 11 bases spanning the gap. Per germline, CDR1 ENHRY and CDR2 SYGVKD. Here the CDR3 reads CASHGATNEKLFF. Here the CDR3 DNA reads TGTGCCAGCCACGGAGCTACTAATGAAAAACTGTTTTTT.

Only a few counts were recorded for this clonotype. J is TRBJ2-2 and V is TRBV3-1; TRBD1 agrees at 7 bases. This CDR3 contains 15 residues. In germline, CDR1 is LGHDT, CDR2 YNNKEL (reference sequence). Trimming at V came to 1 base and at J to 5 bases, leaving 4 bases not matched to a gene. The CDR3 region is CASSQGYRGTGELFF. In DNA, the CDR3 is TGTGCCAGCAGCCAAGGCTACAGGGGTACCGGGGAGCTGTTTTTT.

The chain recombines TRBV20-1 with TRBJ1-6; the D gene is possibly TRBD1 (6 bases). V gave up 2 bases and J gave up 3 bases, with 14 bases separating them. The CDR3 extends over 16 amino acids. CDR1 is DFQATT, CDR2 SNEGSKA, per germline (reference sequence). CDR3 loop: CSARPRTVGYNSPLHF. The DNA for the CDR3 is TGCAGTGCTAGACCTCGGACAGTAGGCTATAATTCACCCCTCCACTTT.

This clonotype showed up many times. The chain couples TRBV6-1 to TRBJ2-2; 11 nucleotides agree with TRBD2. With 5 bases clipped from V and 5 bases from J, the junction kept 4 bases outside the gene matches. The germline gives CDR1 MNHNS, CDR2 SASEGT. CDR3 length: 15 residues. The CDR3 bases are TGTGCCAGCAGTCCGACTAGCGGGGAAACCGGGGAGCTGTTTTTT. Its translation: CASSPTSGETGELFF.

This clonotype was seen more than once but under ten times. V gene TRBV5-1 combines with J gene TRBJ2-1; TRBD1 aligns across 7 bases. V shed 0 bases and J 0 bases; nucleotides not matched to a gene: 12. Germline lookup yields CDR1 SGHRS and CDR2 YFSETQ. There are 19 residues in the CDR3. This chain's CDR3 is CASSLAIGTTGASYNEQFF. The DNA for the CDR3 is TGCGCCAGCAGCTTGGCAATCGGGACCACAGGGGCCTCCTACAATGAGCAGTTCTTC.

This clonotype was seen ten or more times. This chain links TRBV30 with TRBJ1-2; a possible D gene is TRBD1 (5 bases). This CDR3 is 14 amino acids long. V was shortened by 3 bases and J by 3 bases, with 14 bases between the two germline ends. From germline, CDR1 is GTSNPN and CDR2 SVGIG (reference sequence). CDR3 in DNA: TGTGCCTGGAGCCCCGGGGGGACTTACTATGGCTACACCTTC. Protein product: CAWSPGGTYYGYTF.

This clonotype was seen repeatedly, ten times or more. The chain recombines TRBV20-1 with TRBJ2-5; 8 bases are a match to TRBD1. V lost 4 bases to trimming and J lost 1 base; unmatched junction nucleotides: 5. The germline CDR1 and CDR2 sequences are DFQATT and SNEGSKA (reference sequence). CDR3 length equals 14 residues. Here the CDR3 reads CSAKDRESQETQYF. In DNA form, the CDR3 reads TGCAGTGCTAAGGACAGGGAAAGCCAAGAGACCCAGTACTTC.

With respect to this clonotype: One end of the junction varies from germline; a read error may be responsible. The rearrangement joins TRBV6-1 to TRBJ1-1, with unresolved D. This CDR3 region has 13 residues. Germline V gives CDR1 MNHNS, CDR2 SASEGT. The CDR3 nucleotides read TGTGCCAGCAGCCCTTATATGAACACTAAAGCTTTCTTT. Amino acids: CASSPYMNTKAFF.

This clonotype was picked up many times. The rearrangement uses TRBV30 and TRBJ1-4; D not certain. Germline V lookup: CDR1 GTSNPN, CDR2 SVGIG (reference sequence). The V and J ends lost 0 bases and 0 bases respectively, with 8 bases between them. CDR3 size: 15 residues. For the CDR3, the DNA is TGTGCCTGGAGTGTACGGGGAACAACTAATGAAAAACTGTTTTTT. As protein: CAWSVRGTTNEKLFF. Drawing the rest from reference TRBV30 and TRBJ1-4, the complete variable domain is SQTIHQWPATLVQPVGSPLSLECTVEGTSNPNLYWYRQAAGRGLQLLFYSVGIGQISSEVPQNLSASRPQDRQFILSSKKLLLSDSGFYLCAWSVRGTTNEKLFFGSGTQLSVL.

V is TRBV2 and J is TRBJ2-3; tentatively, D is TRBD1 (5 bases). Trimming took 3 bases from V and 4 from J, leaving 11 bases between them. The length of the CDR3 is 14 residues. Germline lookup yields CDR1 SNHLY and CDR2 FYNNEI. CDR3 bases: TGTGCCAGCAGTGAGGCGCAGGGTGCAGATACGCAGTATTTT. It yields the protein CASSEAQGADTQYF.

The V and J genes are TRBV16 and TRBJ1-2; D gene ambiguous. Trimming shortened V by 0 bases and J by 1 base, and 3 bases separated the two germline ends. CDR3 length: 13 residues. Germline V gene data show CDR1 as KGHSY and CDR2 as FQNENV. CDR3 DNA sequence: TGTGCCAGCAGCCAATCGAATAACTATGGCTACACCTTC. Its translation is CASSQSNNYGYTF.

This clonotype was counted a few times. The chain recombines TRBV7-3 with TRBJ2-2; 8 bases are a match to TRBD1. The V and J ends lost 5 bases and 8 bases, in that order; junction bases with no gene match: 10. This CDR3 comprises 15 residues. CDR1 and CDR2 (germline): SGHTA, FQGTGA. The CDR3 DNA follows: TGTGCCAGCAGCCCCAGCGGACAGGGTTTGGGGGAGCTGTTTTTT. The encoded protein is CASSPSGQGLGELFF.

There are many counts of this clonotype. The V gene is TRBV25-1, the J gene TRBJ1-1, with 11 bases lining up with TRBD1. Germline CDR1 and CDR2: MGHDK and SYGVNS. The CDR3 is made up of 23 amino acids. J was trimmed by 0 bases and V by 4 bases; bases with no gene match: 25. CDR3 DNA sequence: TGTGCCAGCAGTGGATATACCGGGACTAGCGGACCGGGACAGGGGGTTGTGAACACTGAAGCTTTCTTT. It yields the protein CASSGYTGTSGPGQGVVNTEAFF.

This clonotype showed up many times. The V and J genes are TRBV18 and TRBJ1-2; 12 nucleotides agree with TRBD1. This CDR3 is 15 amino acids long. V lost 3 bases and J lost 4; bases outside the gene matches: 3. Germline-derived CDR1 and CDR2 are KGHSH and LQKENI. CDR3: CASSPEGQGAYGYTF. In nucleotides, the CDR3 is TGTGCCAGCTCACCTGAGGGACAGGGGGCCTATGGCTACACCTTC.

In this sample, this clonotype turned up many times. This sequence joins TRBV6-6 and TRBJ1-1, with 7 bases aligning to TRBD1. The germline V gene encodes CDR1 MNHNY and CDR2 SVGAGI (reference sequence). Germline trimming cut 2 bases from V and 5 bases from J; bases unmatched to any gene: 5. This CDR3 has 14 amino acids. The CDR3 sequence: CASSYDRARTEAFF. The DNA for the CDR3 is TGTGCCAGCAGTTACGACAGGGCCAGAACTGAAGCTTTCTTT.

In its sample, this clonotype was seen many times. This chain uses TRBV6-1 with TRBJ2-5; unclear D gene. V gave up 6 bases and J gave up 5 bases, with 13 bases separating them. The CDR3 is 13 amino acids. The germline CDR1 and CDR2 sequences are MNHNS and SASEGT. The CDR3 sequence is CASSNQIRETQYF. The CDR3 bases are TGTGCCAGCAGCAACCAAATCCGCGAGACCCAGTACTTC.

Concerning this clonotype: A much larger clonotype is one base distant, so this may be a read error. The chain combines TRBV20-1 with TRBJ2-1; D may be TRBD1 (5 bases). Deletions cut 3 bases from V and 5 bases from J, with 17 bases between. From germline, CDR1 is DFQATT and CDR2 SNEGSKA (reference sequence). The CDR3 extends over 15 amino acids. In DNA form, the CDR3 reads TGCAGTGCTAGGCAATGGGGCCTTCCTAACAATGAGCAGTTCTTC. This translates into CSARQWGLPNNEQFF.

The table lists this clonotype with a few counts. The genes are TRBV2 and TRBJ2-2, with D unclear. Germline CDR1 reads SNHLY; CDR2 reads FYNNEI. With 4 bases removed from V and 0 bases from J, the gap between germline ends came to 6 bases. This CDR3 is built from 14 residues. CDR3 sequence: CASSASPNTGELFF. The CDR3 DNA follows: TGTGCCAGCAGTGCCAGCCCGAACACCGGGGAGCTGTTTTTT.